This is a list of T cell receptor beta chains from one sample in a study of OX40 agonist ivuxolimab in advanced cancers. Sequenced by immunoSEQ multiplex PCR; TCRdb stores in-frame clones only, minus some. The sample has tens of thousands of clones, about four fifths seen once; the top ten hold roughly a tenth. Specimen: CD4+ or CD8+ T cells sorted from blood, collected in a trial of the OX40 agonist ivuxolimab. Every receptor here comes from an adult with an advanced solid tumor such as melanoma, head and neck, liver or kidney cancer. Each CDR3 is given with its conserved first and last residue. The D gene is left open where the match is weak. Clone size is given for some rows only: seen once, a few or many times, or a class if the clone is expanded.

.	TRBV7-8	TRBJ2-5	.	CASSPPPEEETQYF	TGTGCCAGCAGTCCCCCTCCCGAGGAAGAGACCCAGTACTTC
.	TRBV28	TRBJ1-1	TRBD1	CASHQIDRGLKAFF	TGTGCCAGCCACCAAATAGACAGGGGCCTCAAAGCTTTCTTT
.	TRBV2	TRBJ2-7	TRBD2	CASTQPDRPGLAGPDEQYF	TGTGCCAGCACACAGCCCGACAGACCGGGACTAGCGGGACCAGACGAGCAGTACTTC
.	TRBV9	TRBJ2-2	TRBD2	CASSGPSGGMIGELFF	TGTGCCAGCAGCGGTCCCTCCGGGGGGATGATCGGGGAGCTGTTTTTT
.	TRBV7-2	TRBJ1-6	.	CASSFDSSYNSPLHF	TGTGCCAGCAGCTTCGACAGCTCCTATAATTCACCCCTCCACTTT
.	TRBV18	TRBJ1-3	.	CASSAGDSGNTIYF	TGTGCCAGCTCAGCAGGGGACTCTGGAAACACCATATATTTT
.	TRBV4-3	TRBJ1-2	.	CASSQGVGANYGYTF	TGCGCCAGCAGCCAAGGTGTGGGGGCCAACTATGGCTACACCTTC
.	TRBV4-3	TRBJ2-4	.	CASSHAWGIAKNIQYF	TGCGCCAGCAGCCATGCTTGGGGAATAGCCAAAAACATTCAGTACTTC
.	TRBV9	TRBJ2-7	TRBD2	CASSQGSSGGRNEQYF	TGTGCCAGCAGCCAGGGTTCGAGCGGGGGCCGGAACGAGCAGTACTTC
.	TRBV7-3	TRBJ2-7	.	CASSLARAAGTSYEQYF	TGTGCCAGCAGCTTGGCGAGGGCGGCGGGAACCTCCTACGAGCAGTACTTC
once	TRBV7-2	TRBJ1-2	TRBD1	CASSLEDRTYGYTF	TGTGCCAGCAGCTTAGAGGACAGGACCTATGGCTACACCTTC
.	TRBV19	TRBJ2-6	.	CASSSLSGANVLTF	TGTGCCAGTAGTAGTTTGTCTGGGGCCAACGTCCTGACTTTC
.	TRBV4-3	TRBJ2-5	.	CASSQDLNGETQYF	TGCGCCAGCAGCCAAGATTTGAATGGGGAGACCCAGTACTTC
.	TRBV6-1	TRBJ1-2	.	CASSEGLGFDYGYTF	TGTGCCAGCAGTGAGGGACTGGGGTTTGACTATGGCTACACCTTC
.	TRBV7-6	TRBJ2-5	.	CASSQNLGETQYF	TGTGCCAGCAGCCAAAACCTTGGAGAGACCCAGTACTTC
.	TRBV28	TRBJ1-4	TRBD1	CASSSPAGRTGDEKLFF	TGTGCCAGCAGTTCCCCCGCTGGTAGGACAGGGGATGAAAAACTGTTTTTT
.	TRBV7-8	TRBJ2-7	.	CASSLPGEQYF	TGTGCCAGCAGCTTGCCAGGCGAGCAGTACTTC
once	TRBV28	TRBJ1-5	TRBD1	CASSSTGGSNQPQHF	TGTGCCAGCAGCTCAACAGGGGGTAGCAATCAGCCCCAGCATTTT
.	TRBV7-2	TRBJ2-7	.	CASRNTTVYEQYF	TGTGCCAGCAGGAACACGACCGTCTACGAGCAGTACTTC
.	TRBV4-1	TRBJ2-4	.	CASSQDQQGISFGIQYF	TGCGCCAGCAGCCAAGATCAGCAGGGAATTTCCTTTGGCATTCAGTACTTC
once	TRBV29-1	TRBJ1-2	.	CSVGTANYGYTF	TGCAGCGTTGGAACGGCTAACTATGGCTACACCTTC
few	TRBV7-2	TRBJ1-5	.	CASSLAPDPSNQPQHF	TGTGCCAGCAGCTTAGCTCCGGACCCTAGCAATCAGCCCCAGCATTTT
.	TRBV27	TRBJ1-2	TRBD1	CAALSRQGVNYGYTF	TGTGCCGCCCTATCCAGGCAGGGGGTGAACTATGGCTACACCTTC
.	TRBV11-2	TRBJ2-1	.	CASSPNLEVGNEQFF	TGTGCCAGCAGTCCCAACTTAGAAGTGGGCAATGAGCAGTTCTTC
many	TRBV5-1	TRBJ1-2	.	CASSLDSSYGYTF	TGCGCCAGCAGCTTGGACAGCTCCTATGGCTACACCTTC
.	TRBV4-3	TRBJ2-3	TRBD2	CASSQTSIAGGRFSTDTQYF	TGCGCCAGCAGCCAAACTTCTATAGCGGGGGGCCGGTTTAGCACAGATACGCAGTATTTT
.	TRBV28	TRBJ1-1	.	CASSSPGTLTEAFF	TGTGCCAGCAGTTCCCCAGGGACGCTCACGGAAGCTTTCTTT
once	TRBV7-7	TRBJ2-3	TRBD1	CASSLGNGRGPADTQYF	TGTGCTAGCAGCTTGGGGAATGGCAGGGGGCCGGCAGATACGCAGTATTTT
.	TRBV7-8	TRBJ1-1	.	CASSLALARGGYTEAFF	TGTGCCAGCAGCTTAGCGCTTGCGAGGGGCGGATACACTGAAGCTTTCTTT
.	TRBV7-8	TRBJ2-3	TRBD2	CASKFAGGWTDTQYF	TGTGCCAGCAAGTTTGCGGGAGGGTGGACAGATACGCAGTATTTT
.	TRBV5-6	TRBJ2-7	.	CASSSWTDTYEQYF	TGTGCCAGCAGCTCCTGGACAGACACCTACGAGCAGTACTTC
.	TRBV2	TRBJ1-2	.	CASSDREGSGGYTF	TGTGCCAGCAGTGACAGGGAGGGGTCGGGTGGCTACACCTTC
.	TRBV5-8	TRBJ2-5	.	CASSLLVQETQYF	TGTGCCAGCAGCTTGTTAGTCCAAGAGACCCAGTACTTC
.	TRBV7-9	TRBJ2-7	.	CASSSTYEQYF	TGTGCCAGCAGCTCGACCTACGAGCAGTACTTC
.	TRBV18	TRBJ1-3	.	CASSAEGASGNTIYF	TGTGCCAGCTCCGCCGAAGGAGCGTCTGGAAACACCATATATTTT
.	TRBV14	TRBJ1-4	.	CASSPGGATNEKLFF	TGTGCCAGCAGCCCGGGCGGCGCAACTAATGAAAAACTGTTTTTT
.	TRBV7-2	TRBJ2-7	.	CASSLSYYEQYF	TGTGCCAGCAGCTTGTCCTACTACGAGCAGTACTTC
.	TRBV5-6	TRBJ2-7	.	CASSLPDVGGYEQYF	TGTGCCAGCAGCTTGCCAGATGTGGGCGGATACGAGCAGTACTTC
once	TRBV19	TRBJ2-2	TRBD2	CASSRLAGETGELFF	TGTGCCAGTAGTCGACTAGCGGGAGAAACCGGGGAGCTGTTTTTT
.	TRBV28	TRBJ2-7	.	CASSRAGWSSYEQYF	TGTGCCAGCAGTAGGGCGGGGTGGAGCTCCTACGAGCAGTACTTC
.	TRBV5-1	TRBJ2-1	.	CASSSSGSPYNEQFF	TGCGCCAGCAGCTCGAGCGGATCGCCGTACAATGAGCAGTTCTTC
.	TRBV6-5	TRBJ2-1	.	CASSTPLAYNEQFF	TGTGCCAGCAGTACCCCTCTAGCTTACAATGAACAGTTCTTC
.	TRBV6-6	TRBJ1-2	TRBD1	CAISDAGTGVYGYTF	TGTGCCATCAGTGATGCCGGGACAGGGGTCTATGGCTACACCTTC
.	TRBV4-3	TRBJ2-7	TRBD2	CASSPRGREGTCEQYF	TGCGCCAGCAGCCCACGGGGGCGGGAGGGAACCTGCGAGCAGTACTTC
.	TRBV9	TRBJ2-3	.	CASSLRRDFGGSDTQYF	TGTGCCAGCAGCTTGCGACGGGACTTCGGCGGGTCAGATACGCAGTATTTT